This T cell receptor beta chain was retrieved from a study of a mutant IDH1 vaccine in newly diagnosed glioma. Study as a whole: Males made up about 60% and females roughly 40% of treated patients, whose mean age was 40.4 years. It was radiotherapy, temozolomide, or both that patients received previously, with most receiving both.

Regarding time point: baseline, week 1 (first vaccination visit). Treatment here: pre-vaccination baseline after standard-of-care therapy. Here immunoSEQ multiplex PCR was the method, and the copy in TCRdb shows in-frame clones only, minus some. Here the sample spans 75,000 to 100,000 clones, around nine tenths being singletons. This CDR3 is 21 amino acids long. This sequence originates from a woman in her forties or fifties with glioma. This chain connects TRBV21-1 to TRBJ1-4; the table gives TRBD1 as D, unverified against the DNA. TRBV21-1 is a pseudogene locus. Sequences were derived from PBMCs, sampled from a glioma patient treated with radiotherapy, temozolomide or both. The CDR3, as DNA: TGTGCCAGCAGCAAATACCCCTATAAAAATGCCCCCGGGACAGGGGATGAAAAACTGTTTTTT. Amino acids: CASSKYPYKNAPGTGDEKLFF.